This TCR beta chain comes out of a study of chemoradiotherapy in HPV16-positive cancers. Repertoires were sampled repeatedly during chemoradiotherapy. This clone was observed once. Data came from immunoSEQ multiplex PCR; TCRdb stores just in-frame clones and leaves some out. Of about 2,400 clones in the sample, nearly 90% were seen once. Germline CDR1 and CDR2: ENHRY and SYGVKD. This CDR3 spans 13 amino acids. Trimming removed 6 bases from V and 1 base from J, with 8 bases in between. The V and J genes are TRBV10-3 and TRBJ2-3, with D perhaps being TRBD1 or TRBD2 (5 bases each). The sequence was obtained from a human donor with HPV-associated anogenital cancer. The specimen was tumor tissue, collected from a patient who underwent chemoradiotherapy. This chain's CDR3 is CAIRGDGTDTQYF. Here the CDR3 DNA reads TGTGCCATCAGGGGGGACGGCACAGATACGCAGTATTTT.